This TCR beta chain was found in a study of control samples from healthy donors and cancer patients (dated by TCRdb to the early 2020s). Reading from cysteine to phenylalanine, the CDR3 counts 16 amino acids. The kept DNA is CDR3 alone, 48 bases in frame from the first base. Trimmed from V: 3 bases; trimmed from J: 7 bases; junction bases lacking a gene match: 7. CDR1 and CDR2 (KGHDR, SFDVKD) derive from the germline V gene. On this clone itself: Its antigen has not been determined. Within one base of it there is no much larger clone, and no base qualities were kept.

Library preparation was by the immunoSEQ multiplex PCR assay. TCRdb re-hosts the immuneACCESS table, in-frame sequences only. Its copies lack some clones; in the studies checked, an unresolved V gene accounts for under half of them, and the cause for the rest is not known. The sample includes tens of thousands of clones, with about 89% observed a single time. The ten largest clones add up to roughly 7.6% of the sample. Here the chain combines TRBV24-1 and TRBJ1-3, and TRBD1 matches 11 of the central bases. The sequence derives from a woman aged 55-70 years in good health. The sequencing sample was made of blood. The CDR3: CATSDPKRTGGNTIYF. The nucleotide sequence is TGTGCCACCAGTGATCCGAAGAGGACAGGGGGCAACACCATATATTTT.